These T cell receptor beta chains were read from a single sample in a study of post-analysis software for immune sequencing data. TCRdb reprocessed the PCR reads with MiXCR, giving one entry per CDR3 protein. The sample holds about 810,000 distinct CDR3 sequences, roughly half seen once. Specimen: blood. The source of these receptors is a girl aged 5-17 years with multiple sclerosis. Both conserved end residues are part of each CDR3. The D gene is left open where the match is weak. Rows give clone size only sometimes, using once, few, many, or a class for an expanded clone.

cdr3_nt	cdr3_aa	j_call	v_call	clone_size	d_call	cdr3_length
TGTGCCAGCAGCATAAGGAGTGGGTACTACGAGCAGTACTTC	CASSIRSGYYEQYF	TRBJ2-7	TRBV7-9	.	.	14
TGTGCCAGCAGACCGGGACTAGCGGGAGGGAGACCCTGCGAGCAGTACTTC	CASRPGLAGGRPCEQYF	TRBJ2-7	TRBV12-3/TRBV12-4	.	TRBD2	17
TGCAGCGTTGAGGCCGATTGGGACTATGGCTACACCTTC	CSVEADWDYGYTF	TRBJ1-2	TRBV29-1	once	.	13
TGTGCCGGCAGTCTAAGGTCCCAGCGGGGGAGGATTGAGCAGTTCTTC	CAGSLRSQRGRIEQFF	TRBJ2-1	TRBV3-1	.	TRBD2	16
TGTGCCACCAGTGATTTAGGAGAGAACACCGGGGAGCTGTTTTTT	CATSDLGENTGELFF	TRBJ2-2	TRBV24-1	once	.	15
TGTGCCAGCAGTTTGGAGTTAGCGGGGGGATTGTACCAAGAGACCCAGTACTTC	CASSLELAGGLYQETQYF	TRBJ2-5	TRBV12-3/TRBV12-4	.	TRBD2	18
TGTGCCAGCAGCTCCGCCGGGACAGGGGAGGAGACCCAGTACTTC	CASSSAGTGEETQYF	TRBJ2-5	TRBV7-3	.	TRBD1	15
TGTGCCAGCAGCACGGGAGATACGCAGTATTTT	CASSTGDTQYF	TRBJ2-3	TRBV7-3	.	.	11
TGTGCCATCAGTGGGCCGACTAGCGGGAGTAGTGAGACCCAGTACTTC	CAISGPTSGSSETQYF	TRBJ2-5	TRBV10-3	few	TRBD2	16
TGCAGCGTTGAAATCTTGATGGGGGGCTCCTACGAGCAGTACTTC	CSVEILMGGSYEQYF	TRBJ2-7	TRBV29-1	few	.	15
TGTGCCAGCCCCCGTGGCGAGGGACTAAGGGCAGATACGCAGTATTTT	CASPRGEGLRADTQYF	TRBJ2-3	TRBV7-9	.	TRBD2	16
TGTGCCAGCAGCCCAAGTGGGGGACTGCCCTCCTACGAGCAGTACTTC	CASSPSGGLPSYEQYF	TRBJ2-7	TRBV9	.	.	16
TGTGCCAGCAGTTTTGGGGGAGCGATCACCTACAATGAGCAGTTCTTC	CASSFGGAITYNEQFF	TRBJ2-1	TRBV12-3/TRBV12-4	.	.	16
TGTGCCAGCAGCTTAAAAGGTCCCGAGGCTATCTACGAGCAGTACTTC	CASSLKGPEAIYEQYF	TRBJ2-7	TRBV7-2	.	.	16
TGTGCCAGCAGTCCGCGGGACAGCCCCTACAATGAGCAGTTCTTC	CASSPRDSPYNEQFF	TRBJ2-1	TRBV25-1	.	.	15
TGTGCCAGCAGCTTAGTAGGTCTTCCCTACGAGCAGTACTTC	CASSLVGLPYEQYF	TRBJ2-7	TRBV7-8	once	.	14
TGTGCCAGCAGCTTAGCAGAAGGGCGGAACACTGAAGCTTTCTTT	CASSLAEGRNTEAFF	TRBJ1-1	TRBV7-9	.	.	15
TGTGCCAGCAGTGAGCCGGGACAGGGTATTCCTTTTGCGGCAGATACGCAGTATTTT	CASSEPGQGIPFAADTQYF	TRBJ2-3	TRBV6-1	.	TRBD1	19
TGTGCCAGCAGTGGCCCGGGACTGATATCCTACGAGCAGTACTTC	CASSGPGLISYEQYF	TRBJ2-7	TRBV2	once	.	15
TGTGCCAGCAGCGTTTCCGGGACAGCACACAATGAGCAGTTCTTC	CASSVSGTAHNEQFF	TRBJ2-1	TRBV9	.	TRBD1	15
TGCAGTGCTGGTAGGGAGTCACCTAACTATGGCTACACCTTC	CSAGRESPNYGYTF	TRBJ1-2	TRBV20-1	few	.	14
TGTGCCAGCAGTTACTCCTTCCGGGGTTCTTCCCTAGCCAAAAACATTCAGTACTTC	CASSYSFRGSSLAKNIQYF	TRBJ2-4	TRBV6-5	.	.	19
TGTGCCAGCAGCTTAGGGGCGGGGGCCAGCGATGGCTACACCTTC	CASSLGAGASDGYTF	TRBJ1-2	TRBV7-2	.	.	15
TGTGCCAGCAGTCGGCGAGGGGCTGACTACAATGAGCAGTTCTTC	CASSRRGADYNEQFF	TRBJ2-1	TRBV9	.	.	15
TGTGCCAGCAGTTTTGGTCTAGCGACCTACAATGAGCAGTTCTTC	CASSFGLATYNEQFF	TRBJ2-1	TRBV27	.	.	15
TGCAGTGCCGAGATTAGGGTGGGGGACAGGGGGCTACGAGAGACCCAGTACTTC	CSAEIRVGDRGLRETQYF	TRBJ2-5	TRBV20-1	.	TRBD1	18
TGTGCCAGCAGCTTATCTAGCGGGAGTGAGGCCCAGTACTTC	CASSLSSGSEAQYF	TRBJ2-7	TRBV7-3	.	TRBD2	14
TGTGCCAGCAGTCCGACAGGGGACATCCACGAGCAGTACTTC	CASSPTGDIHEQYF	TRBJ2-7	TRBV12-3/TRBV12-4	.	TRBD1	14
TGCAGTGCTAGAGATAGTTCAGCCTTGGCCTACGAGCAGTACTTC	CSARDSSALAYEQYF	TRBJ2-7	TRBV20-1	.	.	15
TGCGCCAGCAGCTTGGCCGGACAGCCCTACAATGAGCAGTTCTTC	CASSLAGQPYNEQFF	TRBJ2-1	TRBV5-1	.	.	15
TGTGCCAGCAGTCCTGGGACAGGGAACACTGAAGCTTTCTTT	CASSPGTGNTEAFF	TRBJ1-1	TRBV5-1	many	TRBD1	14
TGTGCCAGCAGTGCCAGGGGCACAGATACGCAGTATTTT	CASSARGTDTQYF	TRBJ2-3	TRBV12-3/TRBV12-4	.	.	13
TGTGCCAGCAGCTTAGCAGCTATAGGGAAAGAGACCCAGTACTTC	CASSLAAIGKETQYF	TRBJ2-5	TRBV7-3	few	.	15
TGCGCCAGCAGCCGGGAGGGTGTCTATAATGAGCAGTTCTTC	CASSREGVYNEQFF	TRBJ2-1	TRBV5-1	.	TRBD2	14
TGCGCCAGCAGCTTACAGGACAGGGACGTGAGCTGCACCTTC	CASSLQDRDVSCTF	TRBJ1-2	TRBV5-1	.	TRBD1	14
TGCAGCGCTACAGGTGGCTATGGCTACACCTTC	CSATGGYGYTF	TRBJ1-2	TRBV29-1	once	.	11
TGCGCCAGCAGCTTGGGGCCTAGGGGACAGGGGAGGAGGGCAGATACGCAGTATTTT	CASSLGPRGQGRRADTQYF	TRBJ2-3	TRBV5-1	few	TRBD1	19
TGCAGTGCTAGTACGATACTGGACAGGGGGCTCGGTTTCTTT	CSASTILDRGLGFF	TRBJ1-1	TRBV20-1	.	TRBD1	14
TGCAGTGCTCAGAGGGGGGAGTACACTGAAGCTTTCTTT	CSAQRGEYTEAFF	TRBJ1-1	TRBV20-1	.	.	13
TGCGCCAGCAGCCAAGAAGGGGCCCATGAGCAGTTCTTC	CASSQEGAHEQFF	TRBJ2-1	TRBV4-1	.	.	13
TGCAGTGCTAGGGAACTAGCCACTAGCACAGATACGCAGTATTTT	CSARELATSTDTQYF	TRBJ2-3	TRBV20-1	.	.	15
TGTGCCATCAGTGGCACAAGGGACACTGAAGCTTTCTTT	CAISGTRDTEAFF	TRBJ1-1	TRBV10-3	.	.	13
TGTGCCATCAGGCTGACAGGGGTGGGGGATACGCAGTATTTT	CAIRLTGVGDTQYF	TRBJ2-3	TRBV10-3	.	TRBD1	14
TGTGCTACCAGCAGGAGCGCTCTAGCGGCCGGGGAGCTGTTTTTT	CATSRSALAAGELFF	TRBJ2-2	TRBV15	.	TRBD2	15
TGCAGCGTTTGGGACCGCATTAACTATGGCTACACCTTC	CSVWDRINYGYTF	TRBJ1-2	TRBV29-1	few	.	13
TGTGCCATCAGTGAGTCCCTGGATACCTCCTACGAGCAGTACTTC	CAISESLDTSYEQYF	TRBJ2-7	TRBV10-3	.	.	15
TGCGCCAGCAGCCACGGAGGGGCTAACTATGGCTACACCTTC	CASSHGGANYGYTF	TRBJ1-2	TRBV4-1	.	.	14
TGTGCCAGCAGTCCTGACAGCTGGAACTATGGCTACACCTTC	CASSPDSWNYGYTF	TRBJ1-2	TRBV6-5	.	.	14
TGTGCCAGCAGCGCAGGGACAGGAGACATTCAGTACTTC	CASSAGTGDIQYF	TRBJ2-4	TRBV9	.	TRBD1	13
TGCGCCAGCAGCTTTATGGGACTAGCGGGAGCGGGAAACACAGATACGCAGTATTTT	CASSFMGLAGAGNTDTQYF	TRBJ2-3	TRBV5-1	.	TRBD2	19
TGTGCCAGCAGCGTCCGGGACGACTACCGGGGCTACACCTTC	CASSVRDDYRGYTF	TRBJ1-2	TRBV2	.	.	14
TGTGCCACCGACGGCGGGGTGCGCACAGATACGCAGTATTTT	CATDGGVRTDTQYF	TRBJ2-3	TRBV7-2	few	.	14
TGTGCCAGCAGCTACGGACCAGATCGGGCCTATGGCTACACCTTC	CASSYGPDRAYGYTF	TRBJ1-2	TRBV7-9	few	.	15
TGTGCCAGCAGTTTAGCTGCGGGAGCCCCGGGGGAGCAGTACTTC	CASSLAAGAPGEQYF	TRBJ2-4	TRBV12-3/TRBV12-4	.	TRBD2	15
TGTGCCAGCAGTTTGGGACAGGCGGACGAGCAGTACTTC	CASSLGQADEQYF	TRBJ2-7	TRBV12-3/TRBV12-4	few	TRBD1	13